This TCR beta chain was captured in a study of blood T cell repertoires in COVID-19. This CDR3 spans 11 amino acids. The V and J ends lost 6 bases and 5 bases respectively, with 7 bases between them. Authors' analysis steps: Estimation of nucleated cell counts relied on the amplification of reference gene primers. Sequencing was performed with immunoSEQ multiplex PCR; in TCRdb, only in-frame clones are kept and a portion is missing. The D gene and trimming were derived from the DNA, and the V and J assignments and clone size from that table. The sample comprises under 400,000 clones, around 85% of which are singletons, and roughly 4.2% rests with the top ten.

The J gene is TRBJ1-1, the V gene TRBV12-3 or TRBV12-4; no reliable D call. Sequenced input: PBMCs or T cells enriched from blood (not recorded which). The sequence came from a woman aged 40 to 50 with acute COVID-19. The CDR3 spells CASSPSTEAFF. The CDR3 nucleotides read TGTGCCAGCAGCCCTAGTACTGAAGCTTTCTTT.